The 16 T cell receptor beta chains below were found in one sample sequenced in a study of regulatory T cells in long-lasting Graves disease. Noted time point: newly diagnosed GD, antithyroid drugs for less than 3 months. Researchers made the TCR library from RNA that was extracted from PBMCs. Arm-PCR with iRepertoire HTBI primers amplified the CDR3 regions for these TCR beta libraries. TCRdb passed the multiplex PCR reads through MiXCR, listing each CDR3 protein once. The sample has around 500,000 distinct CDR3 sequences, about 15% seen once. The data were also submitted as part of a second study, on T cells in Graves' hyperthyroidism and ophthalmopathy.

Here the sequenced sample was peripheral blood mononuclear cells (PBMCs), taken at new diagnosis, from a patient treated with antithyroid drugs. These receptors were taken from a woman aged 35-65 years with Graves disease.

This clonotype showed up many times. The gene calls are TRBV5-6 and TRBJ2-1; the D is unclear. Trimming removed 2 bases from V and 7 bases from J, with 7 bases in between. CDR1 and CDR2 (germline): SGHDT, YYEEEE. The CDR3 loop spans 12 amino acids. CDR3 nucleotide sequence: TGTGCCAGCAGCTTCCACCAAAATGAGCAGTTCTTC. This gives the protein CASSFHQNEQFF.

Many counts were recorded for this clonotype. The chain combines TRBV28 with TRBJ2-2, with 14 nucleotides matching TRBD2. The J segment lost 2 bases and the V segment lost 6 bases, leaving 5 bases of the junction unmatched. CDR3 length equals 17 residues. Germline V gene data show CDR1 as MDHEN and CDR2 as SYDVKM. CDR3 region: CASSSGLAGGNTGELFF. DNA for the CDR3: TGTGCCAGCAGCTCCGGACTAGCGGGGGGTAACACCGGGGAGCTGTTTTTT.

The V gene is TRBV14, the J gene TRBJ1-2, with D perhaps matching TRBD1 (5 bases). This CDR3 spans 13 amino acids. V gave up 1 base and J gave up 8 bases, with 11 bases separating them. Germline CDR1 SGHDN, CDR2 FVKESK. CDR3 DNA: TGTGCCAGCAGCCAAGTCGGGGCACAGGGCTACACCTTC. Translated: CASSQVGAQGYTF.

This clonotype was seen repeatedly, ten times or more. The chain combines TRBV28 with TRBJ1-1; no definite D call. The V gene lost 6 bases and the J gene lost 2 bases, with 10 bases spanning the gap. Germline V CDR1 and CDR2: MDHEN, SYDVKM. The CDR3 runs to 13 residues. CDR3 in amino acids: CASRFDGNTEAFF. DNA for the CDR3: TGTGCCAGCAGATTCGACGGAAACACTGAAGCTTTCTTT.

This clonotype has more than one count but fewer than ten. This chain joins TRBV7-2 and TRBJ1-5; D may be TRBD1 (6 bases). V lost 1 base to trimming and J lost 3 bases, with 10 bases between them. This CDR3 contains 15 residues. Germline V lookup: CDR1 SGHTA, CDR2 FQGNSA. This chain's CDR3 is CASSLGSGANQPQHF. The CDR3 DNA follows: TGTGCCAGCAGCTTAGGGTCAGGGGCCAATCAGCCCCAGCATTTT. Based on the CDR3 plus reference TRBV7-2 and TRBJ1-5, the full variable domain is GAGVSQSPSNKVTEKGKDVELRCDPISGHTALYWYRQSLGQGLEFLIYFQGNSAPDKSGLPSDRFSAERTGGSVSTLTIQRTQQEDSAVYLCASSLGSGANQPQHFGDGTRLSIL.

A few counts support this clonotype. The rearrangement joins TRBV10-3 to TRBJ1-1; 7 bases agree with TRBD1. Germline V CDR1 and CDR2: ENHRY, SYGVKD. After removal of 6 bases from V and 4 bases from J, the junction contained 5 bases not matched to a gene. CDR3 length equals 13 residues. CDR3 DNA: TGTGCCATCAGGAACTCAGGGGGCACTGAAGCTTTCTTT. Its translation is CAIRNSGGTEAFF.

This clonotype was seen once. The CDR3 DNA reads TGCAGTGCTAGAGTCGGGACCAGGGATTCACCCCTCCACTTT. It is translated as CSARVGTRDSPLHF. The chain couples TRBV20-1 to TRBJ1-6, with a weak D call TRBD1 (5 bases). The V end was cut by 1 base, the J end by 8 bases, with 12 bases between. The germline CDR1 and CDR2 sequences are DFQATT and SNEGSKA (reference sequence). This CDR3 comprises 14 residues.

This clonotype was recorded at least ten times. The chain employs TRBV2 and TRBJ1-1; D is unresolved. Germline V gene lookup returns CDR1 SNHLY and CDR2 FYNNEI. CDR3 length equals 15 residues. V lost 4 bases to trimming and J lost 0 bases, with 12 bases between them. CDR3 residues: CASSGTRSLNTEAFF. DNA of the CDR3: TGTGCCAGCAGTGGAACGCGGAGCCTGAACACTGAAGCTTTCTTT.

The V gene is TRBV19, the J gene TRBJ1-5; D is ambiguous. The germline V and J ends were trimmed by 7 bases and 6 bases, with 13 bases remaining between them. Germline V gene lookup returns CDR1 LNHDA and CDR2 SQIVND (reference sequence). The CDR3 extends over 13 amino acids. CDR3 region: CASTDRVGQPQHF. As DNA, the CDR3 is TGTGCCAGTACTGATAGGGTAGGTCAGCCCCAGCATTTT.

This clonotype was seen a handful of times. A much larger clone differs by one base, so this may be a read error. The chain has TRBV10-3 and TRBJ2-3; TRBD2 might be the D (7 bases). V dropped 6 bases and J dropped 0 bases, with 13 bases sitting between them. CDR1 ENHRY and CDR2 SYGVKD come from the germline V gene. This CDR3 contains 15 residues. The CDR3 nucleotides are TGTGCCATCAGAAGCAGGGGAGGGAGCACAGATACGCAGTATTTT. Translating it yields CAIRSRGGSTDTQYF.

This clonotype was detected a few times. This sequence joins TRBV10-2 and TRBJ1-2; no clear D. V lost 8 bases and J lost 7, with 17 bases in between. Germline values: CDR1 WSHSY, CDR2 SAAADI. The CDR3 is 13 amino acids. CDR3 sequence (DNA): TGCGCCAGCGCCGGTGGCGTGACGGTTGGCTACACCTTC. It translates to CASAGGVTVGYTF.

Ten or more counts support this clonotype. V gene TRBV10-3 combines with J gene TRBJ1-1; D gene ambiguous. Germline V gives CDR1 ENHRY, CDR2 SYGVKD. The ends were cut back, 2 bases at V and 7 bases at J, with 14 bases in the middle. This CDR3 region has 14 residues. The chain's CDR3 is CAISEHSHAGEAFF. CDR3 bases: TGTGCCATCAGTGAGCACAGCCACGCGGGTGAAGCTTTCTTT.

The CDR3, as DNA: TGTGCCAGCAGCCCGAGGGGAGGGCTCGTAAACGAGCAGTACTTC. Translating it yields CASSPRGGLVNEQYF. The rearrangement uses TRBV2 and TRBJ2-7; TRBD2 matches at 7 bases. Losses at the gene ends were 6 bases for V and 5 bases for J; bases not matched to a gene: 13. CDR3 length: 15 amino acids. Looked up from germline, CDR1 is SNHLY and CDR2 is FYNNEI.

This clonotype was detected many times. The chain joins TRBV3-1 to TRBJ1-6, with D possibly matching TRBD1 (5 bases). Trimming stripped 1 base from V and 7 bases from J, with 20 bases between. The CDR3 is made up of 18 amino acids. Germline lookup yields CDR1 LGHDT and CDR2 YNNKEL (reference sequence). This CDR3 is CASSQGLADMAGNSPLHF. The CDR3 DNA follows: TGTGCCAGCAGCCAAGGTTTGGCGGATATGGCAGGGAATTCACCCCTCCACTTT.

The chain carries TRBV5-1 and TRBJ2-5, with 8 bases lining up with TRBD2. Germline values: CDR1 SGHRS, CDR2 YFSETQ. This CDR3 has 13 residues. V lost 4 bases, J lost 4 bases, and 3 bases stayed unmatched. CDR3 nucleotide sequence: TGCGCCAGCAGCGGCGGGGGGACAGAGACCCAGTACTTC. It specifies CASSGGGTETQYF.

The V gene is TRBV6-1, the J gene TRBJ2-5, with 10 bases aligning to TRBD2. This CDR3 has 15 residues. J lost 3 bases, V lost 5 bases, and 6 bases had no gene match. Germline assignment: CDR1 MNHNS and CDR2 SASEGT. CDR3 loop: CASSRVTSGEETQYF. In DNA, the CDR3 is TGTGCCAGCAGTCGAGTTACTAGCGGGGAAGAGACCCAGTACTTC.